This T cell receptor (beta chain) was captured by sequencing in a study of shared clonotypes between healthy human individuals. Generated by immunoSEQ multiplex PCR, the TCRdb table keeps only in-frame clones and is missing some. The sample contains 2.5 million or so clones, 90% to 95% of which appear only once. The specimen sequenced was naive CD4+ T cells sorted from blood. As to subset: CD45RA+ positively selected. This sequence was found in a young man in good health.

The CDR3 DNA reads TGTGCCAGCAGCTACAGACAGGGGACTTACGAGCAGTACTTC. It encodes CASSYRQGTYEQYF. The chain joins TRBV7-9 to TRBJ2-7; 8 bases are shared with TRBD1. The CDR3 consists of 14 residues. The germline gives CDR1 SEHNR, CDR2 FQNEAQ (reference sequence). V gave up 4 bases and J gave up 4 bases; unmatched junction bases: 6.